The 3 T cell receptor beta chains in this list originate from one sample, sequenced in a study of shared clonotypes between healthy human individuals. Cells designated naive CD8 were CD45RO-negative and were positively selected for CCR7, with terminally differentiated effector memory CD45RA+ cells excluded. Profiled with immunoSEQ multiplex PCR; TCRdb holds only in-frame clones, not every one. The repertoire consists of 750,000 to 1,000,000 clones, with roughly 92% occurring once and the leading ten covering less than 25%. Sequenced input: naive CD8+ T cells sorted from blood. The receptors derive from a man younger than 45 in good health.

Here the CDR3 reads CASSFPGYEQFF. The CDR3 region has the DNA TGTGCCAGCAGTTTTCCGGGGTATGAGCAGTTCTTC. The chain combines TRBV6-5 with TRBJ2-1; D possibly corresponds to TRBD2 (5 bases). The CDR3 spans 12 residues. From germline, CDR1 is MNHEY and CDR2 SVGAGI. V lost 4 bases, J lost 8 bases, and 9 bases lay in between.

The chain uses TRBV11-3 and TRBJ2-1; 14 nucleotides line up with TRBD2. This CDR3 has 18 amino acids. Germline values: CDR1 SGHNT, CDR2 YENEEA. After removal of 5 bases from V and 6 bases from J, the junction contained 12 bases not matched to a gene. Here the CDR3 DNA reads TGTGCCAGCAGCCCTAGGCGGGGGACTAGCGGGAGAAGCAATGAGCAGTTCTTC. The encoded protein is CASSPRRGTSGRSNEQFF.

The chain employs TRBV19 and TRBJ1-1; D remains ambiguous. This CDR3 region has 15 residues. V lost 3 bases, J lost 0 bases, and 11 bases lay in between. In germline, CDR1 is LNHDA, CDR2 SQIVND (reference sequence). Here the CDR3 reads CASSISRRLNTEAFF. CDR3 coding DNA: TGTGCCAGTAGTATTTCTCGGAGATTGAACACTGAAGCTTTCTTT.